Shown below are 17 T cell receptor beta chains from a single sample sequenced in a study of breast tumors, draining lymph nodes, adjacent tissues. In TCRdb, the multiplex PCR reads were re-called with MiXCR into one record per CDR3 protein. The data contain under 75,000 distinct CDR3 sequences, 45% to 65% of them singletons. Material for sequencing was breast tumor tissue. The source is a female donor with breast cancer. Some clones in this sample may be carry-over from other donors' samples.

The chain links TRBV15 to TRBJ2-1; no clear D. Germline V gives CDR1 LNHNV, CDR2 YYDKDF (reference sequence). Trimming removed 0 bases at V and 0 bases at J, with 9 bases between. The CDR3 contains 16 residues. CDR3 bases: TGTGCCACCAGCAGAGATAGAACGGGCTCCTACAATGAGCAGTTCTTC. Residues: CATSRDRTGSYNEQFF.

The gene calls are TRBV7-9 and TRBJ1-2; D gene unclear. The CDR3 runs to 12 residues. CDR1 and CDR2 from the germline V gene are SEHNR and FQNEAQ (reference sequence). V was clipped by 7 bases and J by 5 bases, with 11 bases between them. The CDR3 region is CASTPGGYGYTF. In nucleotides, the CDR3 is TGTGCCAGCACCCCGGGAGGGTATGGCTACACCTTC.

V is TRBV12-3 or TRBV12-4 and J is TRBJ2-2, with D tentatively TRBD1 or TRBD2 (6 bases each). Trimming shortened V by 6 bases and J by 5 bases, and 19 bases separated the two germline ends. The CDR3 extends over 16 amino acids. The CDR3 region is CASRRDSQGGTGELFF. The CDR3 DNA reads TGTGCCAGCAGGCGGGACTCCCAAGGGGGGACCGGGGAGCTGTTTTTT.

In DNA, the CDR3 is TGTGCCAGCAGCTTGATGGGGGGCTACACCTTC. This codes for CASSLMGGYTF. This sequence joins TRBV5-6 and TRBJ1-2; D unclear. The CDR3 is 11 residues long. The ends were cut back, 1 base at V and 8 bases at J, with 6 bases in the middle. CDR1 is SGHDT, CDR2 YYEEEE, per germline.

The rearrangement joins TRBV20-1 to TRBJ2-6, with 7 nucleotides matching TRBD1. Trimming took 2 bases from V and 1 from J; bases not matched to a gene: 11. CDR3 length equals 18 residues. Germline V lookup: CDR1 DFQATT, CDR2 SNEGSKA (reference sequence). CDR3 nucleotides: TGCAGTGCTAGAAATCCGGGACAGCCGTTGTCTGGGGCCAACGTCCTGACTTTC. It translates to CSARNPGQPLSGANVLTF.

The J gene is TRBJ1-6, the V gene TRBV7-3; 7 positions match TRBD1. The ends lost 2 bases at V and 6 bases at J; junction bases unmatched: 4. Germline-derived CDR1 and CDR2 are SGHTA and FQGTGA. The CDR3 is made up of 15 amino acids. The CDR3 protein is CASSLDAGGNSPLHF. As DNA, the CDR3 is TGTGCCAGCAGCTTAGATGCAGGGGGTAATTCACCCCTCCACTTT.

Turning to this clonotype: No DNA is shown, since the ends of the CDR3 on it are uncertain; the CDR3 is the one TCRdb lists. The chain employs TRBV5-6 and TRBJ2-7; the table's D call of TRBD2 was not tested on the DNA. Germline CDR1 is SGHDT and CDR2 is YYEEEE. The CDR3 length equals 20 residues, ends included. CDR3 loop: CASSFYICSALREESYEQYF.

V usage is TRBV19 and J usage is TRBJ2-1, with D perhaps matching TRBD2 (6 bases). Germline CDR1 LNHDA, CDR2 SQIVND (reference sequence). The CDR3 loop spans 13 amino acids. V lost 2 bases and J lost 10, with 12 bases in between. The CDR3 sequence: CASSIQGRGEQFF. CDR3 DNA sequence: TGTGCCAGTAGTATACAGGGTCGGGGGGAGCAGTTCTTC.

The rearrangement uses TRBV11-2 and TRBJ2-7; the D is unclear. This CDR3 is 14 amino acids long. Trimming took 5 bases from V and 5 from J, leaving 16 bases between them. The germline V gene encodes CDR1 SGHAT and CDR2 FQNNGV. DNA for the CDR3: TGTGCCAGCAGCCTACTTAGGACGGGTAACGAGCAGTACTTC. As protein: CASSLLRTGNEQYF.

This clonotype was detected only a few times. Just one base apart from a much larger clone, this may be a read error. V is TRBV11-2 and J is TRBJ1-2; 7 bases match TRBD1. The CDR3 has 12 amino acids. V lost 2 bases to trimming and J lost 12 bases; unmatched junction nucleotides: 6. From germline, CDR1 is SGHAT and CDR2 FQNNGV. The chain's CDR3 is CASSLQRGGHTF. The DNA of the CDR3 is TGTGCCAGCAGCTTACAAAGAGGGGGCCACACCTTC. Using reference TRBV11-2 and TRBJ1-2 for the parts outside the CDR3, the full variable domain is EAGVAQSPRYKIIEKRQSVAFWCNPISGHATLYWYQQILGQGPKLLIQFQNNGVVDDSQLPKDRFSAERLKGVDSTLKIQPAKLEDSAVYLCASSLQRGGHTFGSGTRLTVV.

The rearrangement links TRBV7-2 to TRBJ1-2, with 8 bases identical to TRBD1. The ends lost 4 bases at V and 5 bases at J; junction bases unmatched: 6. The V gene's germline CDR1 is SGHTA and CDR2 FQGNSA. CDR3 size: 14 residues. The CDR3 sequence: CASSSDRGPYGYTF. The CDR3 coding sequence is TGTGCCAGCAGCTCAGACAGGGGCCCGTATGGCTACACCTTC.

This clonotype was counted many times. The V gene is TRBV7-3, the J gene TRBJ2-7; 13 bases fit TRBD2. Unmatched junction bases numbered 4, after V lost 5 bases and J lost 6 bases. Germline loops: CDR1 SGHTA, CDR2 FQGTGA. This CDR3 is 14 amino acids long. The CDR3 reads CASSRLAGGVEQYF. The CDR3 nucleotides read TGTGCCAGCAGCCGACTAGCGGGAGGTGTCGAGCAGTACTTC.

This clonotype was seen at least ten times. This rearrangement joins TRBV11-2 to TRBJ1-4; TRBD1 aligns across 7 bases. The CDR3 totals 12 residues. Germline V CDR1 and CDR2: SGHAT, FQNNGV. V shed 5 bases, J shed 7 bases, and the junction held 1 base outside the gene matches. The CDR3 sequence is CASSRQGEKLFF. DNA for the CDR3: TGTGCCAGCAGCCGACAGGGTGAAAAACTGTTTTTT.

Note on this clonotype: This may be a read error: a much more frequent sequence differs by one nucleotide. The rearrangement uses TRBV28 and TRBJ2-5, with 8 bases fitting TRBD1. The CDR3 consists of 14 residues. CDR1 and CDR2 (germline): MDHEN, SYDVKM. DNA for the CDR3: TGTGCCAGCGCTCAGGGGGCGGGCCAAGAGACCCAGCACTTC. It translates to CASAQGAGQETQHF. Variable domain in full (rest from reference TRBV28 and TRBJ2-5): DVKVTQSSRYLVKRTGEKVFLECVQDMDHENMFWYRQDPGLGLRLIYFSYDVKMKEKGDIPEGYSVSREKKERFSLILESASTNQTSMYLCASAQGAGQETQHFGPGTRLLVL.

The chain couples TRBV13 to TRBJ1-6; 7 positions match TRBD1. The trim removed 5 bases at V and 0 bases at J, leaving 10 bases unmatched. The CDR3 extends over 18 amino acids. The germline V gene has CDR1 PRHDT and CDR2 FYEKMQ (reference sequence). This chain's CDR3 is CASSPAPTGRSYNSPLHF. Here the CDR3 DNA reads TGTGCCAGCAGCCCCGCGCCGACAGGGCGCTCCTATAATTCACCCCTCCACTTT.

This clonotype occurred many times. CDR3 in DNA: TGCAGTGCTAGAGGTCGGCAGGGGACCTACAATGAGCAGTTCTTC. Translating it yields CSARGRQGTYNEQFF. The chain carries TRBV20-1 and TRBJ2-1; TRBD1 is a possible D gene (6 bases). Trimming removed 1 base at V and 2 bases at J, with 12 bases between. The germline V gene has CDR1 DFQATT and CDR2 SNEGSKA (reference sequence). The CDR3 totals 15 residues.

Ten or more counts support this clonotype. This rearrangement joins TRBV6-2 or TRBV6-3 to TRBJ1-5, with 10 bases identical to TRBD1. V lost 5 bases, J lost 7 bases, and 11 bases stayed unmatched. CDR3 length equals 16 residues. CDR1 is MNHEY, CDR2 SVGEGT, per germline. CDR3 protein: CASSHWGQGRVQPQHF. The DNA for the CDR3 is TGTGCCAGCAGTCACTGGGGACAGGGGCGAGTCCAGCCCCAGCATTTT.